This passage covers 11 T cell receptor beta chains from one sample sequenced in a study of cytotoxic CD8 clonotypes in ibrutinib-treated CLL. Profiled with immunoSEQ multiplex PCR; TCRdb holds only in-frame clones, not every one. The sample has roughly 300,000 clones, approximately 76% seen once. The sequencing here drew on PBMCs, taken at disease progression, from a patient treated with ibrutinib. Receptor source: a human donor with chronic lymphocytic leukemia.

The V and J genes are TRBV7-9 and TRBJ2-1; TRBD2 is a possible D gene (6 bases). The V end was cut by 1 base, the J end by 7 bases, with 14 bases between. This CDR3 comprises 15 residues. Germline V gene sequence: CDR1 SEHNR, CDR2 FQNEAQ (reference sequence). CDR3 nucleotide sequence: TGTGCCAGCAGCTTAGGGGGGGTTCTAAGGAATGAGCAGTTCTTC. It translates to CASSLGGVLRNEQFF. Together with reference TRBV7-9 and TRBJ2-1, the CDR3 gives the full variable domain: DTGVSQNPRHKITKRGQNVTFRCDPISEHNRLYWYRQTLGQGPEFLTYFQNEAQLEKSRLLSDRFSAERPKGSFSTLEIQRTEQGDSAMYLCASSLGGVLRNEQFFGPGTRLTVL.

Remarks on this clone: One junction end disagrees with the germline gene, perhaps due to a read error. The chain has TRBV15 and TRBJ1-2, with no clear D. The CDR3 runs to 13 residues. Germline loops: CDR1 LNHNV, CDR2 YYDKDF (reference sequence). The CDR3 bases are TGTGCCACCAGCATCATTGGGGAGGGATACCCCCACTTC. Amino acid sequence: CATSIIGEGYPHF.

The chain has TRBV19 and TRBJ2-2, with TRBD1 as a possible D gene (6 bases). Germline V gene sequence: CDR1 LNHDA, CDR2 SQIVND (reference sequence). This CDR3 is built from 16 residues. Trimming stripped 1 base from V and 2 bases from J, with 11 bases between. The CDR3 loop reads CASSIGWTVNTGELFF. CDR3 DNA sequence: TGTGCCAGTAGTATAGGGTGGACAGTTAACACCGGGGAGCTGTTTTTT.

V and J are TRBV7-2 and TRBJ2-3, with 9 bases that match TRBD2. Germline loops: CDR1 SGHTA, CDR2 FQGNSA. This CDR3 comprises 15 residues. V shed 1 base, J shed 4 bases, and the junction held 3 bases outside the gene matches. Written as DNA, the CDR3 is TGTGCCAGCAGCTTAGGCGGGGGGGCCGCAGATACGCAGTATTTT. Protein product: CASSLGGGAADTQYF.

The V call is TRBV4-3, the J call TRBJ2-7, with D possibly TRBD1 on 6 matching bases. The CDR3 runs to 16 residues. Germline loops: CDR1 LGHNA, CDR2 YSLEER. V dropped 4 bases and J dropped 6 bases, with 22 bases sitting between them. CDR3: CASSRDRGGPWGEQYF. The DNA for the CDR3 is TGCGCCAGCAGCCGTGATCGAGGGGGACCTTGGGGCGAGCAGTACTTC.

V usage is TRBV6-6 and J usage is TRBJ2-7; a weak D match, TRBD1 (6 bases). Trimming pared 5 bases from V and 7 bases from J, leaving 18 bases between. Germline V gene lookup returns CDR1 MNHNY and CDR2 SVGAGI (reference sequence). The CDR3 has 14 amino acids. This CDR3 is CASSKQGSPLEQYF. In nucleotides, the CDR3 is TGTGCCAGCAGTAAACAGGGCTCGCCGCTAGAGCAGTACTTC.

The V call is TRBV4-1, the J call TRBJ2-1; no firm D call. Germline V gene sequence: CDR1 MGHRA, CDR2 YSYEKL. The V gene lost 0 bases and the J gene lost 9 bases, with 21 bases spanning the gap. This CDR3 has 17 amino acids. The CDR3 DNA follows: TGCGCCAGCAGCCAAGATACCCCGGCCCTGGTCGATGGTGAGCAGTTCTTC. Its translation is CASSQDTPALVDGEQFF.

The gene calls are TRBV6-6 and TRBJ2-7; D remains unclear. Trimming removed 0 bases at V and 5 bases at J, with 8 bases between. Germline V gene lookup returns CDR1 MNHNY and CDR2 SVGAGI (reference sequence). The CDR3 runs to 13 residues. The CDR3 nucleotides read TGTGCCAGCAGTTACTCGGGCGGTAACGAGCAGTACTTC. Translating it yields CASSYSGGNEQYF.

Written as DNA, the CDR3 is TGCGCCAGCAGCCAAGCTGGGGATCGAAAAAACATTCAGTACTTC. Its translation is CASSQAGDRKNIQYF. The chain uses TRBV4-1 and TRBJ2-4; D ambiguous. CDR1 and CDR2 (germline): MGHRA, YSYEKL. This CDR3 is built from 15 residues. V was cut by 1 base and J by 4 bases, with 11 bases left in between.

This clone has only a few counts. V gene TRBV5-1 combines with J gene TRBJ1-4, with D hard to call. The CDR3 is 14 amino acids. Trimming stripped 0 bases from V and 11 bases from J, with 14 bases between. In germline, CDR1 is SGHRS, CDR2 YFSETQ. The CDR3 DNA reads TGCGCCAGCAGCTTGGCCTTCGCAGACGGGAAACTGTTTTTT. Its translation: CASSLAFADGKLFF.

The CDR3 protein is CSASYNEQFF. For the CDR3, the DNA is TGCAGCGCTTCTTACAATGAGCAGTTCTTC. This rearrangement joins TRBV29-1 to TRBJ2-1; D is undetermined. Germline V CDR1 and CDR2: SQVTM, ANQGSEA. The V end was cut by 7 bases, the J end by 4 bases, with 5 bases between. The CDR3 sequence is 10 residues long.